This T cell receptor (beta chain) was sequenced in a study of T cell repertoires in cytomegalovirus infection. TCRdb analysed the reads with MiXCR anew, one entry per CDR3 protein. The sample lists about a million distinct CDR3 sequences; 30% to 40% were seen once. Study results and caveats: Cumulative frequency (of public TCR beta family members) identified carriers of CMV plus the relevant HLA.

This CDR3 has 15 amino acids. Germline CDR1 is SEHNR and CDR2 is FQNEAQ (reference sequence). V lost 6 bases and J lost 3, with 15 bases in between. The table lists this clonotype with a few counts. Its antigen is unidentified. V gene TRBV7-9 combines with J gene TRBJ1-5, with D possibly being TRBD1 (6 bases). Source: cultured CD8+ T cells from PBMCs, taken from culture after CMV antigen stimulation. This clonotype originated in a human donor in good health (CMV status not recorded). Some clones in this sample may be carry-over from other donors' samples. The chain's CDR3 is CASRGSGADNQPQHF. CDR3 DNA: TGTGCCAGCAGGGGTTCAGGGGCCGACAATCAGCCCCAGCATTTT. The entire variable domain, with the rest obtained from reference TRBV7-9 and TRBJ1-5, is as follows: DTGVSQNPRHKITKRGQNVTFRCDPISEHNRLYWYRQTLGQGPEFLTYFQNEAQLEKSRLLSDRFSAERPKGSFSTLEIQRTEQGDSAMYLCASRGSGADNQPQHFGDGTRLSIL.